A single sample is the source of the 7 T cell receptor beta chains below, sequenced in a study of T cells after yellow fever vaccination. TCRdb processed the 5' RACE reads anew with MiXCR; each CDR3 protein has one entry. The table has 95,000 to 100,000 distinct CDR3 sequences, roughly 5.8% seen once. The source material was CD8+ T cells sorted from PBMCs, sampled 10 days after the yellow fever booster vaccination. The source of these receptors is a man younger than 35 who received the YFV17D yellow fever vaccine.

The rearrangement links TRBV7-9 to TRBJ1-1; no clear D. Germline V gives CDR1 SEHNR, CDR2 FQNEAQ (reference sequence). Trimming shortened V by 5 bases and J by 12 bases, and 19 bases separated the two germline ends. The CDR3 sequence is 13 residues long. In DNA form, the CDR3 reads TGTGCCAGCAGCCGAGACGTTGACTTCGGGACTTTCTTT. This encodes CASSRDVDFGTFF.

This rearrangement joins TRBV13 to TRBJ2-3; D possibly corresponds to TRBD1 (6 bases). Trimming shortened V by 5 bases and J by 4 bases, and 16 bases separated the two germline ends. Looked up from germline, CDR1 is PRHDT and CDR2 is FYEKMQ (reference sequence). This CDR3 is built from 15 residues. For the CDR3, the DNA is TGTGCCAGCAGCCAGGGACAAACGGGCCCAGATACGCAGTATTTT. This sequence encodes CASSQGQTGPDTQYF. The entire variable domain, with the rest obtained from reference TRBV13 and TRBJ2-3, is as follows: AAGVIQSPRHLIKEKRETATLKCYPIPRHDTVYWYQQGPGQDPQFLISFYEKMQSDKGSIPDRFSAQQFSDYHSELNMSSLELGDSALYFCASSQGQTGPDTQYFGPGTRLTVL.

The chain links TRBV6-5 to TRBJ2-7; no firm D call. Looked up from germline, CDR1 is MNHEY and CDR2 is SVGAGI. The CDR3 runs to 13 residues. V was pared by 1 base and J by 1 base, with 5 bases between. The chain's CDR3 is CASSYWESYEQYF. CDR3 nucleotides: TGTGCCAGCAGTTACTGGGAATCCTACGAGCAGTACTTC.

CDR3 amino acids: CASSFGERRVAFF. In DNA form, the CDR3 reads TGTGCCAGCAGTTTCGGGGAAAGGCGAGTGGCTTTCTTT. This chain joins TRBV12-3 or TRBV12-4 and TRBJ1-1; D remains ambiguous. V gave up 3 bases and J gave up 11 bases, with 16 bases separating them. This CDR3 has 13 residues.

This clonotype was counted between two and nine times. This chain joins TRBV6-5 and TRBJ2-7; D is unresolved. V was pared by 5 bases and J by 3 bases, with 5 bases between. The CDR3 is 11 residues long. In germline, CDR1 is MNHEY, CDR2 SVGAGI. CDR3 loop: CASSHLYEQYF. The DNA of the CDR3 is TGTGCCAGCAGTCACCTCTACGAGCAGTACTTC.

This clonotype showed up many times. The chain carries TRBV12-3 or TRBV12-4 and TRBJ1-2; weak D call: TRBD1 (5 bases). The CDR3 spans 14 residues. With 6 bases removed from V and 4 bases from J, the gap between germline ends came to 15 bases. Here the CDR3 DNA reads TGTGCCAGCAGGGGCGTGGGGGATCGCTATGGCTACACCTTC. Translation gives CASRGVGDRYGYTF.

In its sample, this clonotype was seen a few times. The V and J genes are TRBV4-3 and TRBJ1-6, with D possibly being TRBD1 (6 bases). V gave up 1 base and J gave up 5 bases, with 15 bases separating them. In germline, CDR1 is LGHNA, CDR2 YSLEER. The CDR3 is made up of 17 amino acids. CDR3 in amino acids: CASSQGQGRVNNSPLHF. The DNA of the CDR3 is TGCGCCAGCAGCCAAGGTCAGGGGCGCGTTAATAATTCACCCCTCCACTTT.